The rows below give T cell receptor beta chains drawn from one sample of a study of OX40 agonist ivuxolimab in advanced cancers. Libraries were prepared by immunoSEQ multiplex PCR; TCRdb keeps only in-frame clonotypes and omits some of them. The sample lists tens of thousands of clones; about 89% were seen once. This specimen consisted of CD4+ or CD8+ T cells sorted from blood, obtained in a trial of the OX40 agonist ivuxolimab. These receptor sequences come from an adult with an advanced solid tumor such as melanoma, head and neck, liver or kidney cancer. Both conserved end residues are part of each CDR3. D genes are given only for firm matches. Rows may omit the clone size; those that give it use once, few, many or a size class.

v_gene: TRBV6-5
abundance: .
len: 10
d_gene: .
j_gene: TRBJ1-3
CDR3aa: CASSYHTIYF
CDR3nt: TGTGCCAGCAGTTACCACACCATATATTTT

v_gene: TRBV19
abundance: .
len: 15
d_gene: .
j_gene: TRBJ1-1
CDR3aa: CASSIGRGLNTEAFF
CDR3nt: TGTGCCAGTAGTATAGGGCGGGGTCTTAACACTGAAGCTTTCTTT

v_gene: TRBV11-2
abundance: .
len: 16
d_gene: .
j_gene: TRBJ2-1
CDR3aa: CASSVDRTPLGSEQFF
CDR3nt: TGTGCCAGCAGCGTAGACCGGACACCTCTGGGAAGTGAGCAGTTCTTC

v_gene: TRBV5-6
abundance: .
len: 16
d_gene: .
j_gene: TRBJ1-6
CDR3aa: CASSPPWGHERSPLHF
CDR3nt: TGTGCCAGCAGCCCGCCCTGGGGGCATGAGCGTTCACCCCTCCACTTT

v_gene: TRBV6-1
abundance: .
len: 11
d_gene: .
j_gene: TRBJ1-1
CDR3aa: CASGWYTEAFF
CDR3nt: TGTGCCAGCGGATGGTACACTGAAGCTTTCTTT

v_gene: TRBV4-1
abundance: few
len: 16
d_gene: .
j_gene: TRBJ2-7
CDR3aa: CASSQGRLPSSYEQYF
CDR3nt: TGCGCCAGCAGCCAAGGCCGACTTCCTAGCTCCTACGAGCAGTACTTC

v_gene: TRBV18
abundance: few
len: 14
d_gene: .
j_gene: TRBJ2-3
CDR3aa: CASSLAFATDTQYF
CDR3nt: TGTGCCAGCTCACTGGCCTTTGCGACAGATACGCAGTATTTT

v_gene: TRBV7-3
abundance: .
len: 15
d_gene: .
j_gene: TRBJ2-1
CDR3aa: CASSLRGLAYNEQFF
CDR3nt: TGTGCCAGCAGCCTGAGAGGACTCGCCTACAATGAGCAGTTCTTC

v_gene: TRBV5-6
abundance: .
len: 16
d_gene: TRBD2
j_gene: TRBJ2-7
CDR3aa: CASSLGGTSGSYEQYF
CDR3nt: TGTGCCAGCAGCTTGGGTGGGACTAGCGGTTCCTACGAGCAGTACTTC

v_gene: TRBV11-3
abundance: .
len: 15
d_gene: .
j_gene: TRBJ2-2
CDR3aa: CASSQQGVRTGELFF
CDR3nt: TGTGCCAGCAGTCAACAGGGAGTACGCACCGGGGAGCTGTTTTTT

v_gene: TRBV6-4
abundance: once
len: 17
d_gene: TRBD2
j_gene: TRBJ2-1
CDR3aa: CASSDSRTSGSYNEQFF
CDR3nt: TGTGCCAGCAGTGACTCGAGGACTAGCGGCTCCTACAATGAGCAGTTCTTC

v_gene: TRBV11-2
abundance: .
len: 14
d_gene: TRBD2
j_gene: TRBJ2-1
CDR3aa: CASSPSGSYNEQFF
CDR3nt: TGTGCCAGCAGCCCTAGCGGTTCCTACAATGAGCAGTTCTTC